This TCR beta chain was identified during a study of blood T cell repertoires in COVID-19. Clones were sequenced by immunoSEQ multiplex PCR, and TCRdb holds only the in-frame ones, with some missing. Among around 140,000 clones listed, about 86% were seen once. With 7 bases removed from V and 7 bases from J, the gap between germline ends came to 14 bases. Looked up from germline, CDR1 is LNHDA and CDR2 is SQIVND (reference sequence). The CDR3 runs 14 residues. Material: PBMCs or T cells enriched from blood (not recorded which). The TCR was taken from a man aged 35 to 55 with acute COVID-19. The chain recombines TRBV19 with TRBJ1-6; maybe TRBD1 (5 bases). This CDR3 reads CASTAWGLNSPLHF. Here the CDR3 DNA reads TGTGCCAGTACAGCTTGGGGCTTAAATTCACCCCTCCACTTT. Together with reference TRBV19 and TRBJ1-6, the CDR3 gives the full variable domain: DGGITQSPKYLFRKEGQNVTLSCEQNLNHDAMYWYRQDPGQGLRLIYYSQIVNDFQKGDIAEGYSVSREKKESFPLTVTSAQKNPTAFYLCASTAWGLNSPLHFGNGTRLTVT.